Listed below are T cell receptor beta chains from one sample, sequenced in a study of response to subunit inactivated influenza vaccine. One entry per CDR3 protein results from TCRdb running MiXCR on the RT-PCR reads. This sample carries 500,000 to 550,000 distinct CDR3 sequences, around 7.7% of them seen once, and the ten largest clones take around 13%. The sample in question was PBMCs from blood, obtained roughly 24 months after vaccination. Receptors were obtained from a man between 50 and 75 years old who received an inactivated influenza vaccine. CDR3s include the opening cysteine and the closing phenylalanine or tryptophan.

v_gene | CDR3aa
TRBV6-5 | CASSYDGTYEQYF
TRBV7-2 | CASSLGFRGPQHF
TRBV4-3 | CASSQDRDTTGELFF
TRBV24-1 | CATSDLGSGLHNEQFF
TRBV5-5 | CASSLFPLATGELFF
TRBV6-2/TRBV6-3 | CASSYSPPLTEAFF
TRBV7-9 | CASSTTMTEAFF
TRBV20-1 | CSARGSTEQPQHF
TRBV10-3 | CAISGQTYEQYF
TRBV11-1 | CASRNPRSGSVTYNEQFF
TRBV28 | CASSGSLRNSPLHF
TRBV7-2 | CASSLAEIYNSPLHF
TRBV10-3 | CAINLDRGLDTGELFF
TRBV5-1 | CASSLASPAGSSYEQYF
TRBV30 | CAWSQGNYGYTF
TRBV4-1 | CASSQDLGQRMNTEAFF
TRBV7-2 | CASSYLQRTDTQYF